The next 15 T cell receptor beta chains were all read from a single sample in a study of early T cells in non-severe SARS-CoV-2 infection (dated by TCRdb to the early 2020s). The library was prepared using 5' RACE. Sequencing relied on a NextSeq 500. Through fastp at Q25 and MiXCR, TCRdb rebuilt clones from the public reads, retaining in-frame beta chains. Every entry covers one CDR3 protein and lists the most common genes and DNA from its rows. The sample table shows about 71,000 distinct CDR3 sequences, and about 13% are seen once. The ten largest clones take up about 14% of the sample. The specimen sequenced was whole blood. The receptors here all came from an adult who was a healthcare worker with PCR-confirmed SARS-CoV-2 infection or an uninfected control (not recorded which).

In its sample, this clonotype was seen a few times. CDR3 DNA sequence: TGCAGTGCTCGGGACTATGAGGGGGAGCTGTTTTTT. Protein sequence: CSARDYEGELFF. V usage is TRBV20-1 and J usage is TRBJ2-2, with 7 bases that match TRBD2. Germline-derived CDR1 and CDR2 are DFQATT and SNEGSKA (reference sequence). V was clipped by 5 bases and J by 8 bases; unmatched bases: 5. This CDR3 region has 12 residues.

This clonotype appeared many times. The chain has TRBV20-1 and TRBJ2-6; a possible D gene is TRBD2 (5 bases). The CDR3 runs to 15 residues. The germline gives CDR1 DFQATT, CDR2 SNEGSKA (reference sequence). V lost 3 bases and J lost 0, with 9 bases in between. CDR3 DNA: TGCAGTGCTAGGGGAGACAACTCTGGGGCCAACGTCCTGACTTTC. It codes for CSARGDNSGANVLTF.

Many counts were recorded for this clonotype. The gene calls are TRBV10-2 and TRBJ2-7; D not resolved. In germline, CDR1 is WSHSY, CDR2 SAAADI. Trimming took off 0 bases at V and 9 bases at J, with 6 bases between the two ends. The CDR3 sequence is 11 residues long. This CDR3 is CASSESILQYF. The DNA of the CDR3 is TGCGCCAGCAGTGAGTCGATTCTGCAGTACTTC.

This clonotype was seen many times. V is TRBV5-5 and J is TRBJ1-6; tentative D call: TRBD1 (6 bases). CDR1 and CDR2 (germline): SGHKS, YYEKEE (reference sequence). The length of the CDR3 is 13 residues. With 4 bases removed from V and 7 bases from J, the gap between germline ends came to 9 bases. Here the CDR3 DNA reads TGTGCCAGCAGCCCTACAGGGAATTCACCCCTCCACTTT. Protein sequence: CASSPTGNSPLHF.

The sample holds a few counts of this clonotype. The chain recombines TRBV28 with TRBJ1-5, with 10 bases that match TRBD1. The CDR3 is made up of 15 amino acids. The germline V gene has CDR1 MDHEN and CDR2 SYDVKM. V was pared by 4 bases and J by 6 bases, with 6 bases of the junction left unmatched. This CDR3 is CASSYGTGVVQPQHF. The CDR3 DNA is TGTGCCAGCAGTTACGGGACAGGGGTGGTTCAGCCCCAGCATTTT.

This clonotype was recorded a few times. The chain has TRBV29-1 and TRBJ2-3; a possible D gene is TRBD2 (6 bases). Germline V gene data show CDR1 as SQVTM and CDR2 as ANQGSEA. The length of the CDR3 is 14 residues. V was cut by 7 bases and J by 3 bases, with 17 bases left in between. In DNA form, the CDR3 reads TGCAGCGCGAGTGGGGGGTTGGGAACAGATACGCAGTATTTT. Translation gives CSASGGLGTDTQYF.

This chain uses TRBV6-2 or TRBV6-3 with TRBJ1-2; D may be TRBD1 (6 bases). Looked up from germline, CDR1 is MNHEY and CDR2 is SVGEGT. This CDR3 is 13 amino acids long. The V end was cut by 6 bases, the J end by 3 bases, with 11 bases between. CDR3 protein: CASSDGQYYGYTF. In DNA, the CDR3 is TGTGCCAGCAGCGACGGACAGTACTATGGCTACACCTTC.

This clonotype occurred a few times. CDR3 sequence (DNA): TGTGCCAGCAGTTACCTCACTAGGAGAGAGACCCAGTACTTC. Translated: CASSYLTRRETQYF. The chain links TRBV6-5 to TRBJ2-5; D might be TRBD2 (5 bases). The length of the CDR3 is 14 residues. The V end was cut by 2 bases, the J end by 4 bases, with 11 bases between. CDR1 MNHEY and CDR2 SVGAGI come from the germline V gene.

Regarding this clonotype: The junction and the germline gene differ at one end; a read error may be behind it. The chain uses TRBV5-4 and TRBJ2-4, with D perhaps matching TRBD2 (7 bases). Germline loops: CDR1 SGHNT, CDR2 YYREEE (reference sequence). There are 13 residues in the CDR3. The CDR3 sequence: CVSSFGGRNIQYF. CDR3 DNA: TGTGTCAGCAGCTTCGGGGGGCGGAACATTCAGTACTTC.

The rearrangement links TRBV12-3 or TRBV12-4 to TRBJ1-2; D gene uncertain. V lost 5 bases to trimming and J lost 8 bases, with 12 bases between them. This CDR3 is built from 12 residues. As DNA, the CDR3 is TGTGCCAGCAGTCCTGATCTAGGGGGCTACACCTTC. Translated: CASSPDLGGYTF.

This clonotype was detected once. This chain uses TRBV6-6 with TRBJ1-2; 7 bases are shared with TRBD1. The germline V gene encodes CDR1 MNHNY and CDR2 SVGAGI (reference sequence). The J segment lost 2 bases and the V segment lost 4 bases, leaving 1 base of the junction unmatched. The CDR3 has 13 residues. CDR3 sequence (DNA): TGTGCCAGCAGTTCGGGACAGAACTATGGCTACACCTTC. Its protein is CASSSGQNYGYTF.

This clonotype has only a few counts. An end of the junction differs from the germline gene, which may be a read error. The rearrangement joins TRBV9 to TRBJ1-6, with D perhaps matching TRBD1 (5 bases). This CDR3 has 15 amino acids. Germline V gives CDR1 SGDLS, CDR2 YYNGEE. The CDR3 loop is CASSSRPEGNSSLHF. For the CDR3, the DNA is TGTGCCAGCAGCTCCAGACCGGAGGGGAATTCATCCCTCCACTTT.

The rearrangement links TRBV2 to TRBJ1-2; D is uncertain. V lost 6 bases and J 2 bases, leaving 7 bases between the germline ends. CDR3 size: 12 residues. The germline V gene has CDR1 SNHLY and CDR2 FYNNEI. This chain's CDR3 is CASRGRNYGYTF. The CDR3 bases are TGTGCCAGCAGAGGTCGGAACTATGGCTACACCTTC. The full variable domain, with the rest looked up from reference TRBV2 and TRBJ1-2, is EPEVTQTPSHQVTQMGQEVILRCVPISNHLYFYWYRQILGQKVEFLVSFYNNEISEKSEIFDDQFSVERPDGSNFTLKIRSTKLEDSAMYFCASRGRNYGYTFGSGTRLTVV.

The rearrangement joins TRBV12-3 or TRBV12-4 to TRBJ1-3; D gene uncertain. V was pared by 5 bases and J by 9 bases, with 17 bases between. This CDR3 contains 14 residues. CDR3 loop: CASSPLGTVGTIYF. The CDR3 DNA reads TGTGCCAGCAGTCCTCTTGGTACGGTCGGCACCATATATTTT.

About this clonotype: This may be a read error: a much more frequent sequence differs by one nucleotide. The rearrangement uses TRBV12-3 or TRBV12-4 and TRBJ2-7; 9 positions agree with TRBD1. The trim removed 5 bases at V and 2 bases at J, leaving 7 bases unmatched. The CDR3 covers 15 residues. Written as DNA, the CDR3 is TGTGCCAGCAGTACCGGGACAGGGTACCCCTACGAGCAGTACTTC. It codes for CASSTGTGYPYEQYF.